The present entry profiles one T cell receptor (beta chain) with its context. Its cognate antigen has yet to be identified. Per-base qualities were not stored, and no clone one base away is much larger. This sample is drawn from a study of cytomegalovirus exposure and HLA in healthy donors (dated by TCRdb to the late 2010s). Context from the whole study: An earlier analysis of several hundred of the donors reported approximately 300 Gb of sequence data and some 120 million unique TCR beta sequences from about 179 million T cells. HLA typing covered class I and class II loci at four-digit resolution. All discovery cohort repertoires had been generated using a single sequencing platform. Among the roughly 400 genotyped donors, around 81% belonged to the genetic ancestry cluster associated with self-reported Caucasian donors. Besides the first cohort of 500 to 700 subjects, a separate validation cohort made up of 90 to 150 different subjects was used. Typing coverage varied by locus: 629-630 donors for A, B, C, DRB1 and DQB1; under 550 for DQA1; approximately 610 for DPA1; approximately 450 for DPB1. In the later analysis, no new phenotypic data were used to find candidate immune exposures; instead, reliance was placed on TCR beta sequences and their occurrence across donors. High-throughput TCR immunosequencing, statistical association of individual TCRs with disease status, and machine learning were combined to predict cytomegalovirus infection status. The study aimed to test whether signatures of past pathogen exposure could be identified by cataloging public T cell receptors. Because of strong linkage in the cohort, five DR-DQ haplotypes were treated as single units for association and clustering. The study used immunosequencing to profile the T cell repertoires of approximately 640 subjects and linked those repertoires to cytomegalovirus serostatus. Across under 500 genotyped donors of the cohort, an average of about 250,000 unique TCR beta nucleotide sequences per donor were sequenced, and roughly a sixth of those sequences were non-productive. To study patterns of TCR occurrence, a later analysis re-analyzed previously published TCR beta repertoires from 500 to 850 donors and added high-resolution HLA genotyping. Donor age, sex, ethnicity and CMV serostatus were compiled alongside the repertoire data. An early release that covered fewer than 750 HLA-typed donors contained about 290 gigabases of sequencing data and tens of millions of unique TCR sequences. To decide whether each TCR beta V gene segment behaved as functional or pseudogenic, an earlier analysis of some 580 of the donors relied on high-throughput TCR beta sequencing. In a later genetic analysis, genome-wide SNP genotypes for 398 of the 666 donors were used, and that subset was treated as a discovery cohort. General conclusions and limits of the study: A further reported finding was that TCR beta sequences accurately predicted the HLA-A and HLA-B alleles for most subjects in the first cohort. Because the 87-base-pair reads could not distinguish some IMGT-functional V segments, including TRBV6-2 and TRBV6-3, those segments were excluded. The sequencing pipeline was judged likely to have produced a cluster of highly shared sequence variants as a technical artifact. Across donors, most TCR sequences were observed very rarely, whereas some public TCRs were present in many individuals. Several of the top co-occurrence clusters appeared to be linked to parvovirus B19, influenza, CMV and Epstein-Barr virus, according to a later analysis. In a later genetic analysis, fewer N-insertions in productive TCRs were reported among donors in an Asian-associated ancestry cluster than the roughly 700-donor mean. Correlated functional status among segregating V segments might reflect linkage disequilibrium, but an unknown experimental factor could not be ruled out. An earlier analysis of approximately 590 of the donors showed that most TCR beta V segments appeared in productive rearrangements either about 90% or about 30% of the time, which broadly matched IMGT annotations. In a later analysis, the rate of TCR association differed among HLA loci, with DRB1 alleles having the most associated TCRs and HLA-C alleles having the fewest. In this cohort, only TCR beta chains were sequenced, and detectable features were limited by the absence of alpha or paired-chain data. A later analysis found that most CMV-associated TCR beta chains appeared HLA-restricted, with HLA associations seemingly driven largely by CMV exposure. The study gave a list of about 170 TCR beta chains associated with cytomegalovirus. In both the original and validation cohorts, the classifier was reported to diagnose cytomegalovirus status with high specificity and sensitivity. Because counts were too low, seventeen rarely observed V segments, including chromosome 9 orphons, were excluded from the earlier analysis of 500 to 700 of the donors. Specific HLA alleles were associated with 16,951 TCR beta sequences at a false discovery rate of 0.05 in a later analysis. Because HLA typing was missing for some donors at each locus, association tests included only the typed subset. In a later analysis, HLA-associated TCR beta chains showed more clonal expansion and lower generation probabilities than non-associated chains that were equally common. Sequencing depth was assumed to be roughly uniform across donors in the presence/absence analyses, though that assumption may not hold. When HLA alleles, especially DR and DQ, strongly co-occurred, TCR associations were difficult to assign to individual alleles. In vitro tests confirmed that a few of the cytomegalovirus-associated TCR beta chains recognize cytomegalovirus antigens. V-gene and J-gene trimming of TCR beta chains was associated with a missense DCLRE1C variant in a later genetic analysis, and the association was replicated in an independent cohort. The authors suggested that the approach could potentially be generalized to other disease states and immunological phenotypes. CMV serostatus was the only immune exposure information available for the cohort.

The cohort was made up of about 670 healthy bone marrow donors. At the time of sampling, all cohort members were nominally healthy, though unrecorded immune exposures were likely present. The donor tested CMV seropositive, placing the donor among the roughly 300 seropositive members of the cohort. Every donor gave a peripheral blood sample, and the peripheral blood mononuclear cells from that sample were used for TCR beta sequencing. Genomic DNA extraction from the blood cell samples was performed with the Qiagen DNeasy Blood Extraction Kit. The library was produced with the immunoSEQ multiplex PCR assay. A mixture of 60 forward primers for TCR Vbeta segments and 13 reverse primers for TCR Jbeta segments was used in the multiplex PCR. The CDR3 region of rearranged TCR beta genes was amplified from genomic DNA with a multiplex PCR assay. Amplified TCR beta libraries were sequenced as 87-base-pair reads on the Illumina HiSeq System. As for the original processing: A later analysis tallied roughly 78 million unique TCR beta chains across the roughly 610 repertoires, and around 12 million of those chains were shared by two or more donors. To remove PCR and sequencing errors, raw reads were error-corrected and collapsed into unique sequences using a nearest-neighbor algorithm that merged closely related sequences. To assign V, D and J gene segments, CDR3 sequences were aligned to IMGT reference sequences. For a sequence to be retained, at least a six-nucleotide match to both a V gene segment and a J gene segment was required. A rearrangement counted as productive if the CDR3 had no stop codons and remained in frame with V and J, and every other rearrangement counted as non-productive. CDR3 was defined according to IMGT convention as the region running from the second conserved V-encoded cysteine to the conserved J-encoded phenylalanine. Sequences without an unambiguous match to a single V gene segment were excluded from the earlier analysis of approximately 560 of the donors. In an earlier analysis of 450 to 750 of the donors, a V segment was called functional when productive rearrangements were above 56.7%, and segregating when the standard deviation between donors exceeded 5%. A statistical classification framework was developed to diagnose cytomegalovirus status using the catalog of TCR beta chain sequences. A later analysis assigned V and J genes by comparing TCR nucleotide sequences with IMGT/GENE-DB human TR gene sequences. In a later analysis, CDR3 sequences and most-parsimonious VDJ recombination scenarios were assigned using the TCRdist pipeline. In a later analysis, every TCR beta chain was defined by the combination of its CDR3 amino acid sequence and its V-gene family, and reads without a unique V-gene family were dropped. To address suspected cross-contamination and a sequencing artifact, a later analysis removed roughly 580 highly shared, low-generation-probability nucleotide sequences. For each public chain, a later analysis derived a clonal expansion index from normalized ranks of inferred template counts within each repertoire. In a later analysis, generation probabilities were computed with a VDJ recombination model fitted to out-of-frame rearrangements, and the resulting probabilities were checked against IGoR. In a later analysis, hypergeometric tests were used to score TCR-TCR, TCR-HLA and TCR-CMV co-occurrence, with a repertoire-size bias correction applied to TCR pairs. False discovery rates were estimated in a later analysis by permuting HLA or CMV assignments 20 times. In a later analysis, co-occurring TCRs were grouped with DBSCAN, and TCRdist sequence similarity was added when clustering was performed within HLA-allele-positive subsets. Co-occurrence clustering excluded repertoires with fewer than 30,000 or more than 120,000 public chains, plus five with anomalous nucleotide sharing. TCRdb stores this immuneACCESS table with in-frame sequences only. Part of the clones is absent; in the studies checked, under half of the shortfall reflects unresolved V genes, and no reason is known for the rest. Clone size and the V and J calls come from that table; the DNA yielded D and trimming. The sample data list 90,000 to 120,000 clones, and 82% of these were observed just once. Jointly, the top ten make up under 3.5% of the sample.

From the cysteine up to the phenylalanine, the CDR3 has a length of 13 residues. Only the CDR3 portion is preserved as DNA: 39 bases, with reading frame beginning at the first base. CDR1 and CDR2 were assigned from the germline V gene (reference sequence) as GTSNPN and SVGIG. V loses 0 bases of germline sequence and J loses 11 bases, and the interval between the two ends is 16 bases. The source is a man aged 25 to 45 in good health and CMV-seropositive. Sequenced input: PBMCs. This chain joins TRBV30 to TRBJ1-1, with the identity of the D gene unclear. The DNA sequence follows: TGTGCCTGGAGTGTACCTCTGCGGGTGCCGGCTTTCTTT. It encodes CAWSVPLRVPAFF.